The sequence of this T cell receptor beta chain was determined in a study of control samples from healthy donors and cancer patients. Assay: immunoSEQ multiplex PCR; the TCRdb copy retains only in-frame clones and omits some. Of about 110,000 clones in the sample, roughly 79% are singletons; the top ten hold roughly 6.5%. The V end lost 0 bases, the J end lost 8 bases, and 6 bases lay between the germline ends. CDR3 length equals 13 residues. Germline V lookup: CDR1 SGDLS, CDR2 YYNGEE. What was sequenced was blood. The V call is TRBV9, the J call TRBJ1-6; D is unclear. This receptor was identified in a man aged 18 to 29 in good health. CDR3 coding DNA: TGTGCCAGCAGCGTAGCCCCGGATTCACCCCTCCACTTT. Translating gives CASSVAPDSPLHF.